These 14 T cell receptor beta chains were sequenced from one sample in a study of cytomegalovirus exposure and HLA in healthy donors. The study ran its PCR with 60 Vbeta and 13 Jbeta primers. Libraries were prepared by immunoSEQ multiplex PCR; TCRdb keeps only in-frame clonotypes and omits some of them. The table shows 130,000 to 150,000 clones, with 73% occurring only once. Sequencing was done on a sample of PBMCs. The origin of the receptors is a woman between 18 and 29 years old in good health and CMV-seronegative.

The CDR3 sequence: CASSQGEGGAVEAFF. DNA for the CDR3: TGCGCCAGCAGCCAGGGGGAGGGGGGGGCGGTCGAAGCTTTCTTT. This chain links TRBV4-1 with TRBJ1-1; D might be TRBD1 (6 bases). Trimming removed 3 bases from V and 8 bases from J, with 19 bases in between. This CDR3 has 15 residues. Germline V lookup: CDR1 MGHRA, CDR2 YSYEKL.

This sequence joins TRBV7-3 and TRBJ2-3; a possible D gene is TRBD1 (6 bases). The CDR3 has 15 residues. V lost 4 bases to trimming and J lost 3 bases, with 14 bases between them. Per germline, CDR1 SGHTA and CDR2 FQGTGA. The CDR3 sequence is CASSSTGMRTDTQYF. In nucleotides, the CDR3 is TGTGCCAGCAGCTCTACAGGGATGAGGACAGATACGCAGTATTTT.

The V and J genes are TRBV14 and TRBJ2-7; tentatively, D is TRBD1 (6 bases). Germline values: CDR1 SGHDN, CDR2 FVKESK. There are 13 residues in the CDR3. V was cut by 3 bases and J by 6 bases, with 12 bases left in between. CDR3 loop: CASSHITGSEQYF. The CDR3 nucleotides read TGTGCCAGCAGCCATATTACAGGGAGCGAGCAGTACTTC. The whole variable domain, filled in from reference TRBV14 and TRBJ2-7, reads EAGVTQFPSHSVIEKGQTVTLRCDPISGHDNLYWYRRVMGKEIKFLLHFVKESKQDESGMPNNRFLAERTGGTYSTLKVQPAELEDSGVYFCASSHITGSEQYFGPGTRLTVT.

The CDR3 protein is CAISVNKDRYGYTF. The CDR3 DNA sequence: TGTGCCATCAGTGTTAACAAGGACAGATATGGCTACACCTTC. V and J are TRBV10-3 and TRBJ1-2, with D perhaps matching TRBD1 (6 bases). V was clipped by 4 bases and J by 5 bases, with 14 bases between them. Germline V gene lookup returns CDR1 ENHRY and CDR2 SYGVKD. The CDR3 extends over 14 amino acids.

The J gene is TRBJ2-7, the V gene TRBV27; D might be TRBD2 (5 bases). Deletions cut 3 bases from V and 5 bases from J, with 5 bases between. The length of the CDR3 is 11 residues. Per the germline V gene, CDR1 is MNHEY and CDR2 is SMNVEV (reference sequence). CDR3 DNA sequence: TGTGCCAGCAGTTTCGGGAACGAGCAGTACTTC. It translates to CASSFGNEQYF.

The CDR3 nucleotides are TGTGCCAGCAGCTTGGGAGGAGGGAATCTATATGAGCAGTTCTTC. This sequence encodes CASSLGGGNLYEQFF. The genes are TRBV11-3 and TRBJ2-1; possibly TRBD2 for D (6 bases). CDR1 is SGHNT, CDR2 YENEEA, per germline. V shed 3 bases and J shed 8 bases, with 17 bases lying between them. This CDR3 is built from 15 residues.

The CDR3 DNA is TGTGCCAGCAGCCCAGGACAATATAATTCACCCCTCCACTTT. It translates to CASSPGQYNSPLHF. This sequence joins TRBV4-2 and TRBJ1-6; D may be TRBD1 (5 bases). Germline CDR1 LGHNA, CDR2 YNFKEQ. Trimming took 4 bases from V and 4 from J, leaving 8 bases between them. The CDR3 spans 14 residues.

V usage is TRBV7-3 and J usage is TRBJ1-4, with 10 bases identical to TRBD1. Germline CDR1 SGHTA, CDR2 FQGTGA. The CDR3 is made up of 13 amino acids. The ends lost 5 bases at V and 8 bases at J; junction bases unmatched: 2. CDR3: CASSRDRGEKLFF. The CDR3 nucleotides are TGTGCCAGCAGCAGGGACAGGGGCGAAAAACTGTTTTTT.

The rearrangement joins TRBV27 to TRBJ2-5; TRBD1 agrees at 9 bases. CDR3 length: 14 residues. J gave up 7 bases and V 6 bases, and 9 bases lay outside the gene matches. CDR1 is MNHEY and CDR2 is SMNVEV in the germline V gene (reference sequence). CDR3 DNA sequence: TGTGCCAGCAGAGCCGGGACAGGGTACGGGACCCAGTACTTC. Amino acid sequence: CASRAGTGYGTQYF.

This chain connects TRBV7-8 to TRBJ2-7; TRBD2 aligns across 12 bases. After removal of 5 bases from V and 4 bases from J, the junction contained 3 bases not matched to a gene. The CDR3 is 14 amino acids. Germline V gene data show CDR1 as SGHVS and CDR2 as FQNEAQ. The CDR3 coding sequence is TGTGCCAGCAGCCGGACTAGCGGGGATTACGAGCAGTACGTC. It translates to CASSRTSGDYEQYV.

This chain connects TRBV14 to TRBJ1-1; D unclear. The CDR3 consists of 14 residues. Germline values: CDR1 SGHDN, CDR2 FVKESK. V lost 0 bases, J lost 4 bases, and 9 bases lay in between. The CDR3 here is CASSQDGEVTEAFF. The CDR3 DNA reads TGTGCCAGCAGCCAAGACGGGGAAGTCACTGAAGCTTTCTTT.

V and J are TRBV4-1 and TRBJ2-1, with D possibly matching TRBD2 (5 bases). Germline loops: CDR1 MGHRA, CDR2 YSYEKL. This CDR3 contains 18 residues. Trimming left V 2 bases short and J 3 bases short, with 20 bases between. CDR3 nucleotide sequence: TGCGCCAGCAGCCAAAGCCGGGATACGCTCGACTTCTACAATGAGCAGTTCTTC. As protein: CASSQSRDTLDFYNEQFF.

The rearrangement uses TRBV25-1 and TRBJ2-3, with 9 bases fitting TRBD1. V was pared by 4 bases and J by 4 bases, with 6 bases of the junction left unmatched. Looked up from germline, CDR1 is MGHDK and CDR2 is SYGVNS. CDR3 length: 15 residues. CDR3 sequence (DNA): TGTGCCAGCAGTGGGCACCGGGACAGGGCAGATACGCAGTATTTT. The encoded protein is CASSGHRDRADTQYF.

This clone was observed a few times. The rearrangement links TRBV12-5 to TRBJ2-1; 11 positions agree with TRBD2. Germline V lookup: CDR1 LGHNT, CDR2 FRNRAP. The CDR3 length is 17 residues. V gave up 1 base and J gave up 4 bases; unmatched junction bases: 6. The CDR3 nucleotides are TGTGCTAGTGGTTTGGCACAGACTAGCGGGGTTTACAATGAGCAGTTCTTC. It translates to CASGLAQTSGVYNEQFF.